What follows describes a single T cell receptor (beta chain). The antigen is unknown. This CDR3 is built from 14 residues. Identification of naive CD8+ T cells rested on CD45RO-CCR7+CD27+CD95- status. These data belong to a study of CXCR3-negative and CXCR3-positive naive CD8 T cells. Broader study findings: Naive cells positive for CXCR3 carried more hydrophobic TRB CDR3s than CXCR3-negative ones. TRBV-TRBJ usage was similar across naive CXCR3 subsets but distinct in memory cells.

5' RACE with UMI labels generated the TRB cDNA libraries. From its re-call of the 5' RACE reads, TCRdb lists each CDR3 protein once, without DNA. This repertoire includes about 150,000 distinct CDR3 sequences. The rearrangement uses TRBV12-3 or TRBV12-4 and TRBJ2-1; lacking DNA, the TRBD1 call made by TCRdb goes unchecked. Sequences were obtained from naive CXCR3+ CD8+ T cells from blood. Subset in this sample: CD45RO-CCR7+CD27+CD95- naive CD8+ T cells expressing CXCR3 (TNR3+). This receptor was obtained from a human donor in good health. Some clones in this sample may be carry-over from other donors' samples. CDR3 protein: CASNPWGRVTEQFF.